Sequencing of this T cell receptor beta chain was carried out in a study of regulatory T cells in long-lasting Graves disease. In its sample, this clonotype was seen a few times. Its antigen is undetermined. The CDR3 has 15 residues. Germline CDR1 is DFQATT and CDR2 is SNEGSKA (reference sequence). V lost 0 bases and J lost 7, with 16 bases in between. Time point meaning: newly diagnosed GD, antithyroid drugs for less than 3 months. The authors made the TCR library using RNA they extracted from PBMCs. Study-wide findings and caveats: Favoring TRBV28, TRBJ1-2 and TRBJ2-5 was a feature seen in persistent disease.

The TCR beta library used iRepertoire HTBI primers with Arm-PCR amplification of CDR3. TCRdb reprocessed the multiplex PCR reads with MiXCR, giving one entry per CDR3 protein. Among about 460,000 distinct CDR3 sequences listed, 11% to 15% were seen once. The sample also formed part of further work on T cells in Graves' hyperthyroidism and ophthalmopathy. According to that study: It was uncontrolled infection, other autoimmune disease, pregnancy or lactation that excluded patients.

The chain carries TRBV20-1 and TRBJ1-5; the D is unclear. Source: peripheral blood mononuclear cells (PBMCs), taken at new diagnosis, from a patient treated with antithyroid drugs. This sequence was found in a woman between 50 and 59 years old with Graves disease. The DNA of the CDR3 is TGCAGTGCTAGAGATCTCGTCGCGGGCTCCCAGCCCCAGCATTTT. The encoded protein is CSARDLVAGSQPQHF.